The entry below gives a single TCR beta chain sequence along with its context. Its antigen specificity is not known. The data are from a study of T cells expressing NK-cell markers (dated by TCRdb to 2020 to 2022). Looking at the study overall: Eight or nine donors provided sorted CD3+CD56+NKG2C+, CD3+CD56+NKG2C- and CD3+CD56-NKG2C+ T-cell subsets, whose TCR beta-chain repertoires were profiled. Seven of the eight sequenced donors were HCMV-seropositive and one was HCMV-seronegative. All eight donors whose samples were sequenced were randomly selected healthy volunteers, three of them men and five women. Illumina HiSeq 2000/2500, MiSeq or NextSeq was used to sequence libraries as 2 x 150 bp reads. Results the study describes overall, beyond this receptor: Those dominant clonotypes were again the most abundant among CD3+CD56-NKG2C+ cells in several donors, at about 25-60.1%. Whether the expanded NKG2C-expressing T cell clones were specific for HCMV antigens remained unclear. In roughly six donors, the dominant CD3+CD56+NKG2C+ clonotypes ranked among the top 10 CD8+ clonotypes, making up about 1.0-7.0% of CD8+ T cells.

Sequencing used an Illumina HiSeq 2000. TCR beta cDNA libraries were made by 5'RACE template switching that added a universal primer site and unique molecular identifiers. Priming for cDNA synthesis came from the TCR beta constant segment, and two successive PCR amplification steps followed. As for how the authors treated the data: MIGEC was used to demultiplex reads and group reads by UMI, and MiTCR was used to assemble and quantify clonotypes. Only TCR cDNA sequences supported by at least two reads were kept to exclude erroneous sequences. Downstream repertoire analysis used the tcR package, and clonotypes were matched across fractions by CDR3 nucleotide sequence plus V segment. Antigen specificity was annotated against VDJdb with VDJmatch, allowing one amino acid substitution in CDR3. Based on TCRdb reprocessing of the reads, there is one entry per CDR3 protein sequence, and DNA is missing. It is TCRdb's table, rather than the study itself, that gives the V and J calls and clone size. The data table for this sample lists 90,000 to 130,000 distinct CDR3 sequences. Around 18% of the sample goes to the ten largest clones.

HCMV-specific IgG was detected in serum with a commercial ELISA kit to determine HCMV serostatus. Ficoll density gradient centrifugation was used to isolate peripheral blood mononuclear cells from blood. The CDR3, from cysteine to phenylalanine, totals 13 residues. Nucleotide data are not available. Taken from the germline V gene, the CDR1 and CDR2 loops are SGHVS and FQNEAQ. Sequencing was carried out using blood T cells: a sorted CD56 or NKG2C T cell subset, CD4+ or CD8+ T cells, or bulk PBMC T cells (not recorded which). The sequence was collected from a woman aged 18-70 years in good health. The rearrangement joined TRBV7-8 to TRBJ2-2; TCRdb selects TRBD1, and the lack of DNA leaves this call unchecked. The CDR3 protein is CASSRTGAGELFF.